The present T cell receptor (beta chain) was sequenced within a study of glioma-infiltrating T cells. Study-level points and caveats: Above-expected tissue-blood divergence occurred in all gliomas, most in low-grade ones.

Only one count was recorded for this clonotype. Its antigen is undetermined. A much larger clone differs by one base, so this may be a read error. TCR alpha and beta CDR3 regions were amplified from RNA using iRepertoire nested multiplex PCR. Input was 100-400 ng of tissue mRNA or PBMC total RNA. TCRdb redid the calling of the multiplex PCR reads with MiXCR, one entry per CDR3 protein. The table lists 170,000 or so distinct CDR3 sequences, more than 35% of them singletons. The TCR sequence derives from a human donor with low-grade glioma or glioblastoma, undergoing nonglioma brain surgery, or in good health (not recorded which). Sequencing was carried out using glioma tissue, nonneoplastic brain tissue, or PBMCs (not recorded which).

CDR3 residues: CSAQTGREGFNEQFF. Here the CDR3 DNA reads TGCAGTGCTCAGACGGGGCGGGAGGGCTTCAATGAGCAGTTCTTC. The rearrangement uses TRBV20-1 and TRBJ2-1; 9 nucleotides line up with TRBD2. V lost 5 bases and J lost 6; bases outside the gene matches: 11. This CDR3 has 15 amino acids. CDR1 is DFQATT, CDR2 SNEGSKA, per germline (reference sequence).